The TCR beta chain described here comes from a study of T-cell reconstitution after alpha-beta-depleted transplantation in children. Study-level results: One year after transplant, T-cell counts and diversity came mostly from newly produced T cells. The origin of alpha-beta T cells about two months after transplant was reportedly several hundred expanded graft clones. The origin of high day-60 TCRbeta diversity in some patients lay in surviving recipient T cells and thymic progenitors.

This clonotype occurred many times. Its antigen remains unidentified. Looked up from germline, CDR1 is DFQATT and CDR2 is SNEGSKA (reference sequence). V shed 6 bases and J shed 1 base, with 15 bases lying between them. This CDR3 contains 15 residues. Library preparation (for TCRbeta) was performed with unique molecular identifiers. From the PCR reads, TCRdb called clonotypes with MiXCR, one entry per CDR3 protein. This table holds hundreds of thousands of distinct CDR3 sequences, 8.2% found once. The J gene is TRBJ2-2, the V gene TRBV20-1, with TRBD2 as a possible D gene (6 bases). Sequencing used PBMCs, mostly from graft donor cells, obtained 180 days after TCRalphabeta/CD19-depleted stem cell transplant. This clonotype was sampled from a male patient between 5 and 17 years old who had a stem cell transplant for acute lymphoblastic leukemia, so the T cells may come from the graft donor. The CDR3 DNA reads as TGCAGTGCCGACCGGCGGGGACTGAACACCGGGGAGCTGTTTTTT. It encodes CSADRRGLNTGELFF.